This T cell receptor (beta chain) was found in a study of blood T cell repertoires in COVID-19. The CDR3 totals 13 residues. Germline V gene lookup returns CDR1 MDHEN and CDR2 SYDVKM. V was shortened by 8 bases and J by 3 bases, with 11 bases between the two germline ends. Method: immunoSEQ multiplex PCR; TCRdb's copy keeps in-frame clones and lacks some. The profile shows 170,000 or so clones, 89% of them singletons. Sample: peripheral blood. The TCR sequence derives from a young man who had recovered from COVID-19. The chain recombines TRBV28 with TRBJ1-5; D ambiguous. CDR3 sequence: CASLEGFNQPQHF. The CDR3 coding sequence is TGTGCCAGCCTGGAGGGCTTCAATCAGCCCCAGCATTTT.